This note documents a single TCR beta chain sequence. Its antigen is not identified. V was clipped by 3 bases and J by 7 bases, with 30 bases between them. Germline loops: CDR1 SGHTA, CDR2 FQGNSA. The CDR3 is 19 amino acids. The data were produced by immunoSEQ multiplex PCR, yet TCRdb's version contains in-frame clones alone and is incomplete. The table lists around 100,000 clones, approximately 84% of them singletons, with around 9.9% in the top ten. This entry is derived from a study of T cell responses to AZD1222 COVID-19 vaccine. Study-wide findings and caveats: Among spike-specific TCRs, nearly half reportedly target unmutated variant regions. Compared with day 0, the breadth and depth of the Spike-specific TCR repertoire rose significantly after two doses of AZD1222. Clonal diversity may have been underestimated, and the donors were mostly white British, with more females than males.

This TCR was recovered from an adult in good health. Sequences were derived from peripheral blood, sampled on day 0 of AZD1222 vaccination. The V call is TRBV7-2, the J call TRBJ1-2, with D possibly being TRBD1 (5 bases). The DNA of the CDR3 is TGTGCCAGCAGCTTTTTCTCGGGACGTACGGACCAAACCGGGCCTGGCTACACCTTC. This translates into CASSFFSGRTDQTGPGYTF.